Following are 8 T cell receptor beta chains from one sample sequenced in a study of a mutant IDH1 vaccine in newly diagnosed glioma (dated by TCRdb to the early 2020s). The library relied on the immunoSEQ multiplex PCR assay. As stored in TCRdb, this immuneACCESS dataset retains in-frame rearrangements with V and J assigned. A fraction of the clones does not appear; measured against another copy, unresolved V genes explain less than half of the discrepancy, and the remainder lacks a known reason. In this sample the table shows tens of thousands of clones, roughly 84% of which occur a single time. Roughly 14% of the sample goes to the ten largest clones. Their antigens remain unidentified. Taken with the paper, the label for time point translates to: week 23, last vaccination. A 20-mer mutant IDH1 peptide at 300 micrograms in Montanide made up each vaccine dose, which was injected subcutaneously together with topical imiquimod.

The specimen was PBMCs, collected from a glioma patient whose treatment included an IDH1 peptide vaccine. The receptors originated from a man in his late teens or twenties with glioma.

The CDR3 spells CASSVGREEGTDTQYF. The CDR3 DNA is TGTGCCAGCAGTGTAGGGCGGGAGGAGGGCACAGATACGCAGTATTTT. The chain carries TRBV2 and TRBJ2-3; 8 bases fit TRBD2. The CDR3 is 16 amino acids. Germline values: CDR1 SNHLY, CDR2 FYNNEI. V trimming: 4 bases; J trimming: 1 base; junction bases outside the gene matches: 7.

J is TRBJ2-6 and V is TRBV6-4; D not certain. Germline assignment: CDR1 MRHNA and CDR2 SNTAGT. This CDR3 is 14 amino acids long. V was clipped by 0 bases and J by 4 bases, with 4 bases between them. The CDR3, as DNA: TGTGCCAGCAGTGACTCGATGGGGGCCAACGTCCTGACTTTC. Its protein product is CASSDSMGANVLTF.

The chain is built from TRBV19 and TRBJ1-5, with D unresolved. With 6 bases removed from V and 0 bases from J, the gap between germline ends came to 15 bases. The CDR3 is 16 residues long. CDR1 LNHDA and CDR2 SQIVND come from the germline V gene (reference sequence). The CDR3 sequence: CASSQYSAYSNQPQHF. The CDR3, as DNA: TGTGCCAGTAGCCAGTATTCGGCGTATAGCAATCAGCCCCAGCATTTT. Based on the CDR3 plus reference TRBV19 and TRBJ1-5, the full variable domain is DGGITQSPKYLFRKEGQNVTLSCEQNLNHDAMYWYRQDPGQGLRLIYYSQIVNDFQKGDIAEGYSVSREKKESFPLTVTSAQKNPTAFYLCASSQYSAYSNQPQHFGDGTRLSIL.

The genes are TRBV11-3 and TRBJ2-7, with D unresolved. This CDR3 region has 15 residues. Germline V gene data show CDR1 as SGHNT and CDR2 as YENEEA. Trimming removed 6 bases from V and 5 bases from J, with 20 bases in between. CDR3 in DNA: TGTGCCAGCAGAGCACAAGGCGGACCCCCGGACGAGCAGTACTTC. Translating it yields CASRAQGGPPDEQYF.

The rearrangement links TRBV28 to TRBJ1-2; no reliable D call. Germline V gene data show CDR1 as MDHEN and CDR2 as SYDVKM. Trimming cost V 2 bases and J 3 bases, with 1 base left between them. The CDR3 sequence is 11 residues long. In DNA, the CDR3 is TGTGCCAGCAGTTTACACTATGGCTACACCTTC. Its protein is CASSLHYGYTF.

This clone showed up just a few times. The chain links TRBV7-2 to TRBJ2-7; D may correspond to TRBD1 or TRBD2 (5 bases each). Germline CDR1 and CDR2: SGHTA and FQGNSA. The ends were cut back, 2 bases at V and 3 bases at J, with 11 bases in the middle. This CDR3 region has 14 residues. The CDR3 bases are TGTGCCAGCAGCTTAAATTGGGACGGCTACGAGCAGTACTTC. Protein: CASSLNWDGYEQYF. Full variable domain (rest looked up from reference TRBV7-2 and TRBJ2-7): GAGVSQSPSNKVTEKGKDVELRCDPISGHTALYWYRQSLGQGLEFLIYFQGNSAPDKSGLPSDRFSAERTGGSVSTLTIQRTQQEDSAVYLCASSLNWDGYEQYFGPGTRLTVT.

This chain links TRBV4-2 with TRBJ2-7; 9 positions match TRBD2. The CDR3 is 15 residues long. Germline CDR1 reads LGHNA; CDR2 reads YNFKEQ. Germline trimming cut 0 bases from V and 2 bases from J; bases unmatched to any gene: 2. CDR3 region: CASSQDSGRAYEQYF. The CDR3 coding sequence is TGTGCCAGCAGCCAAGATAGCGGGAGAGCCTACGAGCAGTACTTC.

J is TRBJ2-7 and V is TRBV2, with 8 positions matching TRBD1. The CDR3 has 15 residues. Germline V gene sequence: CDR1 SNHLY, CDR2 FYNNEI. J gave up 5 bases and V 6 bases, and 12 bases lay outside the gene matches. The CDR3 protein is CASRDLGRGLHEQYF. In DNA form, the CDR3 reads TGTGCCAGCAGGGATCTGGGCAGGGGGCTGCACGAGCAGTACTTC. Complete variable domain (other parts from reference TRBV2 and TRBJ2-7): EPEVTQTPSHQVTQMGQEVILRCVPISNHLYFYWYRQILGQKVEFLVSFYNNEISEKSEIFDDQFSVERPDGSNFTLKIRSTKLEDSAMYFCASRDLGRGLHEQYFGPGTRLTVT.